This entry lists 32 T cell receptor beta chains sequenced from one sample in a study of OX40 agonist ivuxolimab in advanced cancers. The assay was immunoSEQ multiplex PCR, and TCRdb's table has in-frame clones only and misses some. The top ten clones hold 2% of a sample with 50,000 to 85,000 clones, around 87% of them seen once. The sequencing used CD4+ or CD8+ T cells sorted from blood, collected in a trial of the OX40 agonist ivuxolimab. The receptors were sampled from an adult with an advanced solid tumor such as melanoma, head and neck, liver or kidney cancer.

The chain links TRBV6-5 to TRBJ2-7, with a weak D call TRBD2 (6 bases). CDR1 and CDR2 (germline): MNHEY, SVGAGI. The V gene lost 1 base and the J gene lost 6 bases, with 13 bases spanning the gap. The CDR3 extends over 14 amino acids. CDR3 residues: CASSYFSGDGEQYF. The CDR3 nucleotides read TGTGCCAGCAGTTACTTTTCGGGGGATGGCGAGCAGTACTTC.

The V gene is TRBV5-6, the J gene TRBJ1-1; D is ambiguous. Germline-derived CDR1 and CDR2 are SGHDT and YYEEEE. With 4 bases removed from V and 0 bases from J, the gap between germline ends came to 16 bases. CDR3 size: 16 residues. The DNA of the CDR3 is TGTGCCAGCAGCCCCCAAACGGGCGAAGTGAACACTGAAGCTTTCTTT. This translates into CASSPQTGEVNTEAFF.

V is TRBV19 and J is TRBJ2-1, with D possibly being TRBD2 (8 bases). Looked up from germline, CDR1 is LNHDA and CDR2 is SQIVND (reference sequence). The length of the CDR3 is 19 residues. V lost 3 bases, J lost 2 bases, and 23 bases lay in between. Here the CDR3 DNA reads TGTGCCAGTAGTATCCCCCCCCAGGGGGTCGGGGGGGCCTACAATGAGCAGTTCTTC. Translation gives CASSIPPQGVGGAYNEQFF. Full variable domain (missing parts from reference TRBV19 and TRBJ2-1): DGGITQSPKYLFRKEGQNVTLSCEQNLNHDAMYWYRQDPGQGLRLIYYSQIVNDFQKGDIAEGYSVSREKKESFPLTVTSAQKNPTAFYLCASSIPPQGVGGAYNEQFFGPGTRLTVL.

The V gene is TRBV2, the J gene TRBJ1-2, with a tentative D call TRBD1 (5 bases). With 7 bases removed from V and 6 bases from J, the gap between germline ends came to 12 bases. CDR1 and CDR2 from the germline V gene are SNHLY and FYNNEI. The CDR3 runs 12 residues. Here the CDR3 reads CASIRGLHGYTF. In DNA, the CDR3 is TGTGCCAGCATAAGGGGCCTCCATGGCTACACCTTC.

The chain links TRBV25-1 to TRBJ1-2; D unclear. Germline-derived CDR1 and CDR2 are MGHDK and SYGVNS. This CDR3 is 15 amino acids long. V gave up 1 base and J gave up 8 bases, with 17 bases separating them. The CDR3 DNA sequence: TGTGCCAGCAGTGAATCGGGGAGGGTAACCGGGGGCTACACCTTC. This codes for CASSESGRVTGGYTF.

This rearrangement joins TRBV2 to TRBJ1-2, with 7 bases aligning to TRBD1. CDR1 is SNHLY, CDR2 FYNNEI, per germline. This CDR3 is built from 13 residues. The trim removed 5 bases at V and 2 bases at J, leaving 2 bases unmatched. This CDR3 reads CASSKQGNYGYTF. CDR3 DNA: TGTGCCAGCAGTAAACAGGGGAACTATGGCTACACCTTC. The full variable domain, in which reference TRBV2 and TRBJ1-2 provide the parts outside the CDR3, is EPEVTQTPSHQVTQMGQEVILRCVPISNHLYFYWYRQILGQKVEFLVSFYNNEISEKSEIFDDQFSVERPDGSNFTLKIRSTKLEDSAMYFCASSKQGNYGYTFGSGTRLTVV.

This sequence joins TRBV7-2 and TRBJ1-5; perhaps TRBD1 as D (6 bases). This CDR3 is built from 15 residues. Germline V gives CDR1 SGHTA, CDR2 FQGNSA. Trimming took 3 bases from V and 3 from J, leaving 12 bases between them. The CDR3 DNA sequence: TGTGCCAGCAGCTTTACCCAGGGGAACAATCAGCCCCAGCATTTT. This gives the protein CASSFTQGNNQPQHF. Based on the CDR3 plus reference TRBV7-2 and TRBJ1-5, the full variable domain is GAGVSQSPSNKVTEKGKDVELRCDPISGHTALYWYRQSLGQGLEFLIYFQGNSAPDKSGLPSDRFSAERTGGSVSTLTIQRTQQEDSAVYLCASSFTQGNNQPQHFGDGTRLSIL.

As DNA, the CDR3 is TGTGCCAGCAGTTTAGGGGGGCCGGAACTGTTTTTT. Its translation: CASSLGGPELFF. This sequence joins TRBV28 and TRBJ1-4, with a weak D call TRBD1 (6 bases). The germline gives CDR1 MDHEN, CDR2 SYDVKM. V gave up 2 bases and J gave up 12 bases, with 10 bases separating them. The CDR3 runs to 12 residues.

This sequence joins TRBV7-8 and TRBJ2-7; perhaps TRBD1 as D (7 bases). Germline CDR1 is SGHVS and CDR2 is FQNEAQ. The CDR3 loop spans 13 amino acids. V dropped 5 bases and J dropped 6 bases, with 14 bases sitting between them. The CDR3 loop reads CASSRGTVGEQYF. CDR3 DNA sequence: TGTGCCAGCAGCCGGGGGACAGTCGGCGAGCAGTACTTC.

Only a few counts were recorded for this clone. The chain is built from TRBV7-9 and TRBJ2-1; TRBD2 agrees at 11 bases. This CDR3 has 15 residues. V was clipped by 8 bases and J by 4 bases; unmatched bases: 7. Germline V CDR1 and CDR2: SEHNR, FQNEAQ (reference sequence). CDR3 coding DNA: TGTGCCAGCGAACCGGGACTAGCGGAGTACAATGAGCAGTTCTTC. Protein sequence: CASEPGLAEYNEQFF.

The chain links TRBV7-2 to TRBJ2-5; no reliable D call. The V end was cut by 4 bases, the J end by 5 bases, with 8 bases between. This CDR3 spans 12 amino acids. CDR1 and CDR2 (germline): SGHTA, FQGNSA. The CDR3 DNA follows: TGTGCCAGCAGCTCCCTCGGTGAGACCCAGTACTTC. It yields the protein CASSSLGETQYF.

The chain links TRBV6-5 to TRBJ1-2; D is perhaps TRBD1 (6 bases). Germline CDR1 MNHEY, CDR2 SVGAGI. The CDR3 has 14 residues. The germline V and J ends were trimmed by 6 bases and 1 base, with 12 bases remaining between them. The CDR3 bases are TGTGCCAGCAGGCGTAAACAGGGTAACTATGGCTACACCTTC. Translation: CASRRKQGNYGYTF.

The rearrangement links TRBV28 to TRBJ1-2, with 8 bases lining up with TRBD1. The V and J ends lost 1 base and 7 bases, in that order; junction bases with no gene match: 5. The CDR3 is made up of 14 amino acids. CDR1 MDHEN and CDR2 SYDVKM come from the germline V gene. The CDR3, as DNA: TGTGCCAGCAGTTTATTGGGACAGGTCCCTGGCTACACCTTC. This gives the protein CASSLLGQVPGYTF.

The chain couples TRBV5-4 to TRBJ2-7; weak D call: TRBD2 (5 bases). The ends were cut back, 3 bases at V and 7 bases at J, with 14 bases in the middle. The CDR3 contains 13 residues. Germline CDR1 and CDR2: SGHNT and YYREEE (reference sequence). This CDR3 reads CASSSEAAQEQYF. The CDR3 DNA reads as TGTGCCAGCAGCTCGGAGGCTGCTCAAGAGCAGTACTTC.

The sample holds one count of this clone. The V gene is TRBV5-6, the J gene TRBJ1-2, with TRBD1 matching over 7 bases. V trimming: 3 bases; J trimming: 0 bases; junction bases outside the gene matches: 8. Germline V lookup: CDR1 SGHDT, CDR2 YYEEEE. The CDR3 length is 16 residues. The CDR3 DNA sequence: TGTGCCAGCAGCTGGGGGACGGGACAGCCTAACTATGGCTACACCTTC. This translates into CASSWGTGQPNYGYTF.

The genes are TRBV5-1 and TRBJ1-1; TRBD1 matches at 10 bases. Looked up from germline, CDR1 is SGHRS and CDR2 is YFSETQ. V trimming: 3 bases; J trimming: 0 bases; junction bases outside the gene matches: 5. This CDR3 comprises 16 residues. CDR3 region: CASSSGTGVMNTEAFF. In DNA form, the CDR3 reads TGCGCCAGCAGCTCCGGGACAGGGGTTATGAACACTGAAGCTTTCTTT.

The chain carries TRBV25-1 and TRBJ2-7; D not certain. V was trimmed by 2 bases and J by 4 bases, leaving 12 bases between them. The CDR3 consists of 14 residues. Germline V CDR1 and CDR2: MGHDK, SYGVNS. The CDR3 loop is CASSEVNVPYEQYF. CDR3 DNA sequence: TGTGCCAGCAGTGAAGTGAACGTGCCGTACGAGCAGTACTTC.

In the case of this clone: One end of the junction does not line up with germline, which may come from a read error. The chain carries TRBV28 and TRBJ1-5; 8 nucleotides line up with TRBD1. Looked up from germline, CDR1 is MDHEN and CDR2 is SYDVKM. The CDR3 covers 21 residues. CDR3 DNA: TGTGCCAGCAGTTTCAGATATAGTCGGCAGGGGGCCCTAAAAGGAAGTCAGCTCCAGCATTTT. It codes for CASSFRYSRQGALKGSQLQHF.

This clone has only one observation. The V call is TRBV5-5, the J call TRBJ2-5; 7 nucleotides line up with TRBD1. The V and J ends lost 0 bases and 6 bases, in that order; junction bases with no gene match: 2. The CDR3 is made up of 13 amino acids. The germline CDR1 and CDR2 sequences are SGHKS and YYEKEE (reference sequence). CDR3 in amino acids: CASSLVGQQTQYF. In DNA form, the CDR3 reads TGTGCCAGCAGCTTGGTGGGACAGCAGACCCAGTACTTC.

This chain joins TRBV27 and TRBJ2-5; D may be TRBD1 or TRBD2 (5 bases each). Trimming took 6 bases from V and 2 from J, leaving 16 bases between them. The germline V gene encodes CDR1 MNHEY and CDR2 SMNVEV (reference sequence). There are 15 residues in the CDR3. CDR3 in amino acids: CASRLNRDLQETQYF. In DNA form, the CDR3 reads TGTGCCAGCAGGCTCAACCGGGACCTTCAAGAGACCCAGTACTTC.

This chain links TRBV10-2 with TRBJ1-1, with D possibly being TRBD1 (5 bases). The CDR3 length is 15 residues. Germline-derived CDR1 and CDR2 are WSHSY and SAAADI. Trimming stripped 8 bases from V and 0 bases from J, with 16 bases between. The CDR3 sequence is CASLDGGGMNTEAFF. For the CDR3, the DNA is TGCGCCAGCCTCGACGGGGGGGGGATGAACACTGAAGCTTTCTTT.

This clone was counted a single time. The CDR3 region is CASSRAGTGKYEQYF. As DNA, the CDR3 is TGTGCCAGCAGTAGAGCCGGGACAGGAAAGTACGAGCAGTACTTC. The chain combines TRBV6-5 with TRBJ2-7; TRBD1 agrees at 8 bases. The germline gives CDR1 MNHEY, CDR2 SVGAGI. The CDR3 spans 15 residues. After removal of 5 bases from V and 4 bases from J, the junction contained 10 bases not matched to a gene.

This chain links TRBV30 with TRBJ1-1; perhaps TRBD1 as D (5 bases). V was shortened by 2 bases and J by 6 bases, with 13 bases between the two germline ends. Germline V gives CDR1 GTSNPN, CDR2 SVGIG (reference sequence). This CDR3 region has 13 residues. DNA of the CDR3: TGTGCCTGGAGTTTACAGGAGAGTGCTGAAGCTTTCTTT. This encodes CAWSLQESAEAFF. The variable domain in full, with the rest retrieved from reference TRBV30 and TRBJ1-1, is SQTIHQWPATLVQPVGSPLSLECTVEGTSNPNLYWYRQAAGRGLQLLFYSVGIGQISSEVPQNLSASRPQDRQFILSSKKLLLSDSGFYLCAWSLQESAEAFFGQGTRLTVV.

The CDR3 protein is CASSKPQGAGTEAFF. As DNA, the CDR3 is TGTGCCAGCAGTAAACCACAGGGGGCAGGCACTGAAGCTTTCTTT. The chain has TRBV27 and TRBJ1-1; 9 nucleotides line up with TRBD1. The germline CDR1 and CDR2 sequences are MNHEY and SMNVEV (reference sequence). J lost 4 bases, V lost 5 bases, and 8 bases had no gene match. This CDR3 is built from 15 residues.

The chain carries TRBV4-3 and TRBJ1-2, with 12 bases that match TRBD1. V shed 1 base, J shed 4 bases, and the junction held 7 bases outside the gene matches. The CDR3 has 17 residues. Germline lookup yields CDR1 LGHNA and CDR2 YSLEER. The CDR3 protein is CASSQAIPGQGAYGYTF. The DNA for the CDR3 is TGCGCCAGCAGCCAAGCAATCCCGGGACAGGGGGCCTATGGCTACACCTTC.

The chain is built from TRBV27 and TRBJ2-5, with 9 bases fitting TRBD2. V lost 3 bases, J lost 5 bases, and 1 base stayed unmatched. The CDR3 spans 13 residues. Germline V gives CDR1 MNHEY, CDR2 SMNVEV (reference sequence). The CDR3: CASSFLAGETQYF. DNA of the CDR3: TGTGCCAGCAGTTTCCTAGCGGGGGAGACCCAGTACTTC.

Written as DNA, the CDR3 is TGTGCCAGCAGCTTAGGTAATGGGGGCCTCAATCAGCCCCAGCATTTT. Translating gives CASSLGNGGLNQPQHF. V and J are TRBV7-9 and TRBJ1-5; TRBD1 might be the D (6 bases). V lost 1 base, J lost 3 bases, and 13 bases lay in between. CDR3 length equals 16 residues. Germline assignment: CDR1 SEHNR and CDR2 FQNEAQ (reference sequence).

Concerning this clone: A read error may produce the germline difference seen at one junction end. V gene TRBV11-2 combines with J gene TRBJ2-7, with 14 bases fitting TRBD2. This CDR3 is 16 amino acids long. Germline CDR1 reads SGHAT; CDR2 reads FQNNGV. In DNA form, the CDR3 reads TGTGCCAGCAGCTTAGCCCCGGGTGGGACTAGCGGGGGAGACAACTTC. This translates into CASSLAPGGTSGGDNF.

This rearrangement joins TRBV6-1 to TRBJ1-2; tentatively, D is TRBD1 (6 bases). In germline, CDR1 is MNHNS, CDR2 SASEGT. The CDR3 is 14 residues long. Trimming stripped 6 bases from V and 2 bases from J, with 13 bases between. The CDR3 protein is CASRSTGSNYGYTF. CDR3 sequence (DNA): TGTGCCAGCAGGTCAACAGGGTCGAACTATGGCTACACCTTC.

The CDR3 region is CASSHSGGALNEQFF. The CDR3 DNA follows: TGTGCCAGCAGCCATAGCGGGGGGGCTCTCAATGAGCAGTTCTTC. The gene calls are TRBV7-9 and TRBJ2-1; 11 bases align to TRBD2. V dropped 5 bases and J dropped 6; count of bases not matched to a gene: 6. The CDR3 consists of 15 residues. CDR1 SEHNR and CDR2 FQNEAQ come from the germline V gene (reference sequence).

The gene calls are TRBV27 and TRBJ1-5, with 7 bases matching TRBD1. J was trimmed by 7 bases and V by 3 bases; bases with no gene match: 9. This CDR3 is built from 15 residues. Germline loops: CDR1 MNHEY, CDR2 SMNVEV (reference sequence). The CDR3 DNA follows: TGTGCCAGCAGTTTGGAAGGGGGCCCCGGGCAGCCCCAGCATTTT. This encodes CASSLEGGPGQPQHF.

J is TRBJ1-5 and V is TRBV19; 10 nucleotides line up with TRBD1. From germline, CDR1 is LNHDA and CDR2 SQIVND (reference sequence). Trimming cost V 4 bases and J 1 base; bases outside gene matches: 4. The CDR3 runs to 16 residues. CDR3 sequence (DNA): TGTGCCAGTAGTAACCGGGACAGGGGAAGCAATCAGCCCCAGCATTTT. Protein product: CASSNRDRGSNQPQHF.